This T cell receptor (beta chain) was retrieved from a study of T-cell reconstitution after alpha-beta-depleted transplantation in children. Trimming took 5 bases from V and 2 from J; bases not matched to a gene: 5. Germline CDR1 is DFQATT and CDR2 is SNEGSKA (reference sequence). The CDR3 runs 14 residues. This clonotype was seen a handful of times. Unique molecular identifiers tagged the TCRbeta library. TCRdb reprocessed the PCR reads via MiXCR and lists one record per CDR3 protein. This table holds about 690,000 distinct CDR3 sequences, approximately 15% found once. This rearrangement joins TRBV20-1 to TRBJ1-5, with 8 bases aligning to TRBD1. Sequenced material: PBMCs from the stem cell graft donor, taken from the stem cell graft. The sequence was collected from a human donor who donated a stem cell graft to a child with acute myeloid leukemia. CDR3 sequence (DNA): TGCAGTGCTGGGACAGGAACTCGCAATCAGCCCCAGCATTTT. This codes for CSAGTGTRNQPQHF.